What follows describes a single TCR beta chain. Antigen: not known. There are 15 residues in the CDR3. After removal of 2 bases from V and 7 bases from J, the junction contained 7 bases not matched to a gene. The germline gives CDR1 LGHDT, CDR2 YNNKEL (reference sequence). This entry comes from a study of CD8 T cells in Susac syndrome. Study-level points and caveats: The CD4+ T cell repertoires in Susac syndrome were not clonally expanded.

Diagnostic criteria defined recently for definite or probable disease were met by the Susac syndrome patients. It was with random hexamers that about 0.45 to 1 ug RNA was reverse transcribed. Amplification of TCR beta CDR3 by immunoSEQ multiplex PCR spanned 54 Vbeta and 13 Jbeta. From the immunoSEQ multiplex PCR reads, TCRdb called clonotypes with MiXCR, one entry per CDR3 protein. The sample carries about 180,000 distinct CDR3 sequences, roughly 94% recorded once. The sequence came from a human donor with Susac syndrome. The chain recombines TRBV3-1 with TRBJ2-7; TRBD2 agrees at 11 bases. The sequenced sample was CD4+ T cells from PBMCs. In nucleotides, the CDR3 is TGTGCCAGCAGCCAACCTAGCGGGGGGATAGGGGAGCAGTACTTC. Translation gives CASSQPSGGIGEQYF.